This T cell receptor beta chain derives from a study of blood T cell repertoires in COVID-19. Across the study: The United States, Italy and Spain supplied acute and convalescent COVID-19 samples.

Germline V gene data show CDR1 as SGHTS and CDR2 as YDEGEE. The CDR3 covers 17 residues. Participants had their cohort set by participant-reported clinical history. Recovery among Cohort 3 donors was established by two negative PCRs, clearance, or symptom resolution. In regard to this clone: Mismatch with germline at one junction end may stem from a read error.

Per the study methods: For nucleated cells, counts were estimated from reference gene primer amplification. TCRdb keeps only in-frame clones here, not all; method: immunoSEQ multiplex PCR. The DNA gave D and trimming, while V, J and clone size come from that table. The data hold almost 200,000 clones, with approximately 88% observed a single time. The J gene is TRBJ2-7, the V gene TRBV5-8; 12 nucleotides agree with TRBD1. The sequence came from a woman between 18 and 29 years old who had recovered from COVID-19. The sample was PBMCs or T cells enriched from blood (not recorded which). CDR3 nucleotide sequence: TGTGCCACCAGCGGCGGGACAGGGGGCTCCTTCTCCTACGAGCAGTACTTC. Its protein product is CATSGGTGGSFSYEQYF.